This T cell receptor beta chain appears in the sequencing data of a study of OX40 agonist ivuxolimab in advanced cancers. Study in general: Patients undergoing dose escalation presented with hepatocellular carcinoma, melanoma, renal cell or head and neck cancer. Those enrolled were about 80% male, with a mean age of approximately 60 years and ages from about 20 to 90. Prior anti-PD-1, anti-PD-L1 or anti-CTLA-4 therapy was allowed; 40% had some.

The CDR3 is made up of 17 amino acids. Trimming removed 1 base from V and 1 base from J, with 16 bases in between. In germline, CDR1 is SEHNR, CDR2 FQNEAQ (reference sequence). This table comes from immunoSEQ multiplex PCR, and its TCRdb copy is limited to in-frame clones, with some not included. The table lists under 20,000 clones, roughly 73% of them singletons. Sequenced here: CD4+ or CD8+ T cells sorted from blood, sampled in a trial of the OX40 agonist ivuxolimab. This TCR was recovered from an adult with an advanced solid tumor such as melanoma, head and neck, liver or kidney cancer. The rearrangement uses TRBV7-9 and TRBJ1-2; D is perhaps TRBD1 (5 bases). In DNA, the CDR3 is TGTGCCAGCAGCTTAGGGGGCGGTCAGTTCCTTAACTATGGCTACACCTTC. Its translation is CASSLGGGQFLNYGYTF.